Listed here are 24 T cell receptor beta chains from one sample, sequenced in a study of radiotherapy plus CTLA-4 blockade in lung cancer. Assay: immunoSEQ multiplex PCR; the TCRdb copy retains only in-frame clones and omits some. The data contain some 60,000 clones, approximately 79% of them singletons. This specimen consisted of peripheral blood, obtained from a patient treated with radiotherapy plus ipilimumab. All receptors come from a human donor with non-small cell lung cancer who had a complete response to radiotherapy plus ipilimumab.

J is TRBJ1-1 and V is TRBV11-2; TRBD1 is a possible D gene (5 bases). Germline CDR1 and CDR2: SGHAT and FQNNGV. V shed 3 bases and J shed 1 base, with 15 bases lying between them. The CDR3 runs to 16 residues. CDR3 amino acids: CASSFFRAGRNTEAFF. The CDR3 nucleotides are TGTGCCAGCAGCTTTTTTCGGGCAGGGCGGAACACTGAAGCTTTCTTT.

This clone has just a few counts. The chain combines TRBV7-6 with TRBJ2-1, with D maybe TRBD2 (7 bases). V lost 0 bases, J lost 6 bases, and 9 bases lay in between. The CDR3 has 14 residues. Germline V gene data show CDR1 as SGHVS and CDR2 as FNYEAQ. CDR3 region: CASSLAGGPNEQFF. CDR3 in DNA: TGTGCCAGCAGCTTAGCGGGGGGGCCCAATGAGCAGTTCTTC.

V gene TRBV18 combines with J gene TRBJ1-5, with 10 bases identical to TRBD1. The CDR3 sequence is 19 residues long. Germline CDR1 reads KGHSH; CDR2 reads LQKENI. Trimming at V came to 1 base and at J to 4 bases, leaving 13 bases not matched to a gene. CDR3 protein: CASSPLPPAGTGENQPQHF. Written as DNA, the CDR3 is TGTGCCAGCTCACCACTACCACCCGCCGGGACAGGGGAAAATCAGCCCCAGCATTTT.

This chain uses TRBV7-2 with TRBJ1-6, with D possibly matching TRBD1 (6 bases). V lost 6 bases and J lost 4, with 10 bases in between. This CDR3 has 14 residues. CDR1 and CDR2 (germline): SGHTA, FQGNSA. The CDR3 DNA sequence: TGTGCCAGCAGTTTCGACAGGTATAATTCACCCCTCCACTTT. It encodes CASSFDRYNSPLHF.

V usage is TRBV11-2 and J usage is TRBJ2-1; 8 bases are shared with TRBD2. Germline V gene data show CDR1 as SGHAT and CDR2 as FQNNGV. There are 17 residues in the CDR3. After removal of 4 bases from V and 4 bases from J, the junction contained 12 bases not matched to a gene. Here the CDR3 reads CASSSGAGRATYNEQFF. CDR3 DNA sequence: TGTGCCAGCAGCTCAGGAGCCGGGAGGGCCACGTACAATGAGCAGTTCTTC. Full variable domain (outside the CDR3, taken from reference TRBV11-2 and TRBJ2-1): EAGVAQSPRYKIIEKRQSVAFWCNPISGHATLYWYQQILGQGPKLLIQFQNNGVVDDSQLPKDRFSAERLKGVDSTLKIQPAKLEDSAVYLCASSSGAGRATYNEQFFGPGTRLTVL.

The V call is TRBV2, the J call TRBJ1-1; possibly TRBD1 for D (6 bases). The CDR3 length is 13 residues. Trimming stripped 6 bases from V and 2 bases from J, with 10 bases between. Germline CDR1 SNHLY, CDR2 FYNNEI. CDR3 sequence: CASRLQGNTEAFF. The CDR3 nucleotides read TGTGCCAGCAGATTACAGGGTAACACTGAAGCTTTCTTT.

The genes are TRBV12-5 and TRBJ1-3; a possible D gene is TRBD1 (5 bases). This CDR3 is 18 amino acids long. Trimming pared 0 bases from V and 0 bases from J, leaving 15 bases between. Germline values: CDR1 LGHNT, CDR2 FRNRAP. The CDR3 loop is CASGLVTDTLHSGNTIYF. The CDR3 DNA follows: TGTGCTAGTGGTTTGGTCACGGACACGCTTCACTCTGGAAACACCATATATTTT.

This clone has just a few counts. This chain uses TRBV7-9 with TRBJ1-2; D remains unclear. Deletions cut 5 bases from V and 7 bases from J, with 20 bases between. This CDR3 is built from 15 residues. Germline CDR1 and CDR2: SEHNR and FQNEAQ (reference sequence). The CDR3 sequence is CASSPRRETPRGYTF. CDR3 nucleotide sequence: TGTGCCAGCAGCCCGAGGAGGGAGACACCCCGTGGCTACACCTTC.

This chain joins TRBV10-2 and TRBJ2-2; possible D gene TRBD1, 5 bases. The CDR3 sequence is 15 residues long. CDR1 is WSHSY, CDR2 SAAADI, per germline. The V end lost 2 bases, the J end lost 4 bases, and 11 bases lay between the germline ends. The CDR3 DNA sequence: TGCGCCAGCAGTGAGACAGGTACCTTCACCGGGGAGCTGTTTTTT. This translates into CASSETGTFTGELFF.

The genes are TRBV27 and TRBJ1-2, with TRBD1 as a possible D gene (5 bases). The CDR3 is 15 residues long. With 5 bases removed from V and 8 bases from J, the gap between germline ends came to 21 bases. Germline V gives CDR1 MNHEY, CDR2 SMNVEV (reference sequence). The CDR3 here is CASSPTPRGVRGYTF. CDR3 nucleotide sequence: TGTGCCAGCAGTCCTACTCCCCGGGGGGTACGAGGCTACACCTTC.

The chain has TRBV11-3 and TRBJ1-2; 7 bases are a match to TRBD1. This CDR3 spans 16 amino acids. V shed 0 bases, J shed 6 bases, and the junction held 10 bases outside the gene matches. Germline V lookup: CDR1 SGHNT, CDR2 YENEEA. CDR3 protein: CASSLELRTGSNGYTF. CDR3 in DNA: TGTGCCAGCAGCTTAGAACTTAGGACAGGATCTAATGGCTACACCTTC.

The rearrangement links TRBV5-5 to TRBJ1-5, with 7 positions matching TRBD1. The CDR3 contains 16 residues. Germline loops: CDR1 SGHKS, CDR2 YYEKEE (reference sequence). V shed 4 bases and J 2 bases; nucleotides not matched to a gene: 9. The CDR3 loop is CASSPLHRGGNQPQHF. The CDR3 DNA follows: TGTGCCAGCAGCCCCCTCCACAGGGGCGGCAATCAGCCCCAGCATTTT.

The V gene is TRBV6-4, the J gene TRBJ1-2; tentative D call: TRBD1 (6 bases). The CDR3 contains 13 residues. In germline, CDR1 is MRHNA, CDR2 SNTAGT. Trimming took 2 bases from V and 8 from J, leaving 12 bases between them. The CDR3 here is CASSDPGVTGYTF. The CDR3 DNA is TGTGCCAGCAGTGACCCAGGGGTAACCGGCTACACCTTC.

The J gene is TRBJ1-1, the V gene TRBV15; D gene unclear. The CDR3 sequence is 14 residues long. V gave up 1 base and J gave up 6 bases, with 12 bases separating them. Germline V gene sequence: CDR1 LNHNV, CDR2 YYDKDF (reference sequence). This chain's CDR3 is CATSRGEVAAEAFF. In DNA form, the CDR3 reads TGTGCCACCAGCAGAGGGGAGGTAGCCGCTGAAGCTTTCTTT. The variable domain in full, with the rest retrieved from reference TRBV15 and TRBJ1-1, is DAMVIQNPRYQVTQFGKPVTLSCSQTLNHNVMYWYQQKSSQAPKLLFHYYDKDFNNEADTPDNFQSRRPNTSFCFLDIRSPGLGDTAMYLCATSRGEVAAEAFFGQGTRLTVV.

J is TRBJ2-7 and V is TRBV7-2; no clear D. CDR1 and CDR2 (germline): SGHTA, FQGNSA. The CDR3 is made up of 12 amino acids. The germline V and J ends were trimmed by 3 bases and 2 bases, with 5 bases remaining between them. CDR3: CASSFSAYEQYF. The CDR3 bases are TGTGCCAGCAGCTTTTCCGCCTACGAGCAGTACTTC.

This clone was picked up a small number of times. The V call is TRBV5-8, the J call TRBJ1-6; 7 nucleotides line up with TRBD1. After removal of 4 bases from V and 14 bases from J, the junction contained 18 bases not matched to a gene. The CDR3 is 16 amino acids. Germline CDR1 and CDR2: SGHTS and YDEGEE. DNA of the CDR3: TGTGCCAGCAGCCCCCGGAGGGGGCTTGCCGGGGGATCCCTCCACTTT. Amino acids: CASSPRRGLAGGSLHF.

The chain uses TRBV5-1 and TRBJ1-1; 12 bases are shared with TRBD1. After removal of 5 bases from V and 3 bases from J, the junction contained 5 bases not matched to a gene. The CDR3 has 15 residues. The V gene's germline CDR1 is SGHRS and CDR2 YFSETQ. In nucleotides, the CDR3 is TGCGCCAGCAGAGGGACAGGGGGCCCCCACACTGAAGCTTTCTTT. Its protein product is CASRGTGGPHTEAFF. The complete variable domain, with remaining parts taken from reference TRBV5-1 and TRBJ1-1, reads KAGVTQTPRYLIKTRGQQVTLSCSPISGHRSVSWYQQTPGQGLQFLFEYFSETQRNKGNFPGRFSGRQFSNSRSEMNVSTLELGDSALYLCASRGTGGPHTEAFFGQGTRLTVV.

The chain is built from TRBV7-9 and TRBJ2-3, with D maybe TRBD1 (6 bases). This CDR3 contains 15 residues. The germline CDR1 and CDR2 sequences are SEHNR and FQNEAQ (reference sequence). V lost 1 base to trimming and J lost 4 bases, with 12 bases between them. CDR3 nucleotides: TGTGCCAGCAGCTTAGGCAATGAGGGGGCAGATACGCAGTATTTT. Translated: CASSLGNEGADTQYF.

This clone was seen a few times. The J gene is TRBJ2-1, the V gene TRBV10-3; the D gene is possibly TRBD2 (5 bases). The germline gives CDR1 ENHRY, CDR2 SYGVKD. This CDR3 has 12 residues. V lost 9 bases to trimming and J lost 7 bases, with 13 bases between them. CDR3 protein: CAILTPGNEQFF. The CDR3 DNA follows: TGTGCCATTTTAACACCGGGGAATGAGCAGTTCTTC.

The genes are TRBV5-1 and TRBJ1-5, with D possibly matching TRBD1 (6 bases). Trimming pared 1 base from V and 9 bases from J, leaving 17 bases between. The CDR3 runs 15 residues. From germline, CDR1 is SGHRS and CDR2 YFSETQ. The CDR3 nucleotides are TGCGCCAGCAGCTTGTCCCCAGGGGTCACGCTGCCCCAGCATTTT. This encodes CASSLSPGVTLPQHF. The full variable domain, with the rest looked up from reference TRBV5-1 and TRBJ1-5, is KAGVTQTPRYLIKTRGQQVTLSCSPISGHRSVSWYQQTPGQGLQFLFEYFSETQRNKGNFPGRFSGRQFSNSRSEMNVSTLELGDSALYLCASSLSPGVTLPQHFGDGTRLSIL.

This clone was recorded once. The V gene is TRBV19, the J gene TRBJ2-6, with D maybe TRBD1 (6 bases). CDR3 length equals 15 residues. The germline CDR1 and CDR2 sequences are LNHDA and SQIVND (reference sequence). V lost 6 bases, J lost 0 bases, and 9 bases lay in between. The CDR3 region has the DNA TGTGCCAGTAGCAAACAGGGCTCTGGGGCCAACGTCCTGACTTTC. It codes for CASSKQGSGANVLTF.

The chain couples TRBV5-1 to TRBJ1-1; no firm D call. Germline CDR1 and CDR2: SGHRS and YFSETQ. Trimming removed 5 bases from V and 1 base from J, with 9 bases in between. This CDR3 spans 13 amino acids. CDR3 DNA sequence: TGCGCCAGCAGTTTCCAGGCGAACACTGAAGCTTTCTTT. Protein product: CASSFQANTEAFF.

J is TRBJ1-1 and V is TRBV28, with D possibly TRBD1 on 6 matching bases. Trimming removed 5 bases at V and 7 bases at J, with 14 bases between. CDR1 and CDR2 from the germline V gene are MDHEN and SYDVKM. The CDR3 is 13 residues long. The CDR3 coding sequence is TGTGCCAGCAGTCAGTTGCCAGGGGTTGAAGCTTTCTTT. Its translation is CASSQLPGVEAFF.

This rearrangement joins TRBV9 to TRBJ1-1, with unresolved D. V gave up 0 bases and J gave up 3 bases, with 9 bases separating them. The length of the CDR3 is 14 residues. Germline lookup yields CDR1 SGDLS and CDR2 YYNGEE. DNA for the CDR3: TGTGCCAGCAGCGTAGACCTCGGGGACACTGAAGCTTTCTTT. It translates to CASSVDLGDTEAFF.